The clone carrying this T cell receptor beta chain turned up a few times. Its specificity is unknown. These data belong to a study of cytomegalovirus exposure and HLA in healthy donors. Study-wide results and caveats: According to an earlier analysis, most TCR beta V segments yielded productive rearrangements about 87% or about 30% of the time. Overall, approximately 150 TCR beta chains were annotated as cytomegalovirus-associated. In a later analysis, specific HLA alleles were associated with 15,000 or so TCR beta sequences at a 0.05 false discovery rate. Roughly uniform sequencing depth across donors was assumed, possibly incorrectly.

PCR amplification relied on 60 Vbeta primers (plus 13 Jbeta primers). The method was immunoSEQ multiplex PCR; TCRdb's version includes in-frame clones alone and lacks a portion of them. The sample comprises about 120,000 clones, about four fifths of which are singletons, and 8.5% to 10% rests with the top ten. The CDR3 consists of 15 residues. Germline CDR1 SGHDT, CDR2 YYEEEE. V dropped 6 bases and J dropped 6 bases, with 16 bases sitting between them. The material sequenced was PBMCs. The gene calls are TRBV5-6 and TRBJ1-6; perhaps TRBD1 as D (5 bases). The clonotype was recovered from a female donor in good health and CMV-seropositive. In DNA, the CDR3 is TGTGCCAGCACCCTGCTTACAGGCTCTAATTCACCCCTCCACTTT. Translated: CASTLLTGSNSPLHF. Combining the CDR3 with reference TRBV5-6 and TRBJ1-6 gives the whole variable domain DAGVTQSPTHLIKTRGQQVTLRCSPKSGHDTVSWYQQALGQGPQFIFQYYEEEERQRGNFPDRFSGHQFPNYSSELNVNALLLGDSALYLCASTLLTGSNSPLHFGNGTRLTVT.